This passage covers 5 T cell receptor beta chains from one sample sequenced in a study of long-term antiretroviral therapy in people with HIV. Survey level was the resolution at which the v3.0 immunoSEQ assay ran. TCRdb's copy holds only in-frame clones and misses some; the assay was immunoSEQ multiplex PCR. In the table there are 20,000 to 25,000 clones, over 80% of which are singletons. The sequences come from unsorted PBMCs, collected 1.2 years after starting antiretroviral therapy. These receptor sequences come from a woman aged 40 to 49 with HIV.

The chain has TRBV4-1 and TRBJ2-5, with 9 nucleotides matching TRBD2. Trimming removed 4 bases from V and 5 bases from J; junction bases left unmatched: 8. Germline lookup yields CDR1 MGHRA and CDR2 YSYEKL. There are 15 residues in the CDR3. The chain's CDR3 is CASSPSGTAPETQYF. In nucleotides, the CDR3 is TGCGCCAGCAGCCCTAGCGGGACCGCCCCGGAGACCCAGTACTTC.

V and J are TRBV6-1 and TRBJ1-1; D unresolved. Germline loops: CDR1 MNHNS, CDR2 SASEGT. Trimming took off 3 bases at V and 4 bases at J, with 15 bases between the two ends. The CDR3 is made up of 15 amino acids. The CDR3: CASSDPGERRTEAFF. CDR3 in DNA: TGTGCCAGCAGTGACCCCGGGGAAAGGCGCACTGAAGCTTTCTTT.

A single count supports this clone. The chain combines TRBV7-9 with TRBJ2-3, with TRBD2 identical over 13 bases. Germline lookup yields CDR1 SEHNR and CDR2 FQNEAQ (reference sequence). The CDR3 sequence is 16 residues long. The V segment lost 3 bases and the J segment 4 bases; nucleotides outside the gene matches: 4. The CDR3 loop reads CASSFGTSGIADTQYF. The CDR3 DNA sequence: TGTGCCAGCAGCTTCGGGACTAGCGGGATAGCAGATACGCAGTATTTT. The full variable domain, rest sourced from reference TRBV7-9 and TRBJ2-3, is DTGVSQNPRHKITKRGQNVTFRCDPISEHNRLYWYRQTLGQGPEFLTYFQNEAQLEKSRLLSDRFSAERPKGSFSTLEIQRTEQGDSAMYLCASSFGTSGIADTQYFGPGTRLTVL.

The chain uses TRBV4-1 and TRBJ1-2; 8 nucleotides agree with TRBD1. The germline V gene has CDR1 MGHRA and CDR2 YSYEKL. V lost 0 bases to trimming and J lost 1 base; unmatched junction nucleotides: 7. CDR3 size: 17 residues. CDR3 nucleotide sequence: TGCGCCAGCAGCCAAGAGTCGGGACAGGATCATAACTATGGCTACACCTTC. Protein sequence: CASSQESGQDHNYGYTF.

V and J are TRBV7-9 and TRBJ2-5; perhaps TRBD2 as D (5 bases). This CDR3 is built from 14 residues. Deletions cut 0 bases from V and 4 bases from J, with 9 bases between. Germline V gene lookup returns CDR1 SEHNR and CDR2 FQNEAQ (reference sequence). The CDR3 DNA follows: TGTGCCAGCAGCTTAGCGGGAGCCGGAGAGACCCAGTACTTC. This codes for CASSLAGAGETQYF.